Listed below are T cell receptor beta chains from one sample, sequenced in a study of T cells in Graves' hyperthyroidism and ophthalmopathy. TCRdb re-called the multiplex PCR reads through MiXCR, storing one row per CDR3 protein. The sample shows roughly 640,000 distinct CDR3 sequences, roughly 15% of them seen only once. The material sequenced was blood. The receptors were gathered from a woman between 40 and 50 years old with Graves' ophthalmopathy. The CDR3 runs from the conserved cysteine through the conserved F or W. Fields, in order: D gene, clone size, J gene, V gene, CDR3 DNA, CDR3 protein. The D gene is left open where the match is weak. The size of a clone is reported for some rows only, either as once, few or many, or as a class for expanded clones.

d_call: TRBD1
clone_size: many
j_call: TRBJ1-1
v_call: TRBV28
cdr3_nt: TGTGCCAGCAGGGGGGTGGCGCAACGATCGGGACAGCAGAAAGCTTTCTTT
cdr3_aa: CASRGVAQRSGQQKAFF

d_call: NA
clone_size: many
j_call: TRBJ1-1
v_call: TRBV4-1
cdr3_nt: TGCGCCAGCAGCCAAGTACGGGAGGGGCTGGACACTGAAGCTTTCTTT
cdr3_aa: CASSQVREGLDTEAFF

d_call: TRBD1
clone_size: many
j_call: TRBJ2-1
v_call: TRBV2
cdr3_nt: TGTGCCAGCTGGCCGGGACAGGGTTTGCATGAGCAGTTCTTC
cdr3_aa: CASWPGQGLHEQFF

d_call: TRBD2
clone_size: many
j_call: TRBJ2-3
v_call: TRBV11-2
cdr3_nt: TGTGCCAGCAGCTTAGGCGCGGGAGATCCGACAGATACGCAGTATTTT
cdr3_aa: CASSLGAGDPTDTQYF

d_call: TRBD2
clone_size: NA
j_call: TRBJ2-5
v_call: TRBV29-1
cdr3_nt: TGCAGCGTCGGGAGCGGGACCGCCCAAGAGACCCAGTACTTC
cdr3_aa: CSVGSGTAQETQYF

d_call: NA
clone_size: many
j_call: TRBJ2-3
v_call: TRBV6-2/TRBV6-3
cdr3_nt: TGTGCCAGCAAGACCCTGACAGGAGACACAGATACGCAGTATTTT
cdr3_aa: CASKTLTGDTDTQYF

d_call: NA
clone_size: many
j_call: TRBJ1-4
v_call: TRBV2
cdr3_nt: TGTGCCAGCAGTGTGGGAAGTGCCGAAAAACTGTTTTTT
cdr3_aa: CASSVGSAEKLFF

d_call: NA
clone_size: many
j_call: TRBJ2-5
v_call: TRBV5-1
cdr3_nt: TGTGCCAGCAGTTCCGGACAAGGGAGAGAGACCCAGTACTTC
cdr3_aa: CASSSGQGRETQYF

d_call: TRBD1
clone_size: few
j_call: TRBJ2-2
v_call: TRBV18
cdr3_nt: TGTGCCAGCTCACGACTCAACACAGGGGTGAACACCGGGGAGCTGTTTTTT
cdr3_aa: CASSRLNTGVNTGELFF

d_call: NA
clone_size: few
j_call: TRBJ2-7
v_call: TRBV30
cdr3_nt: TGTGCCTGGAGTAAGGACATCACCACCTACGAGCAGTACTTC
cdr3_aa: CAWSKDITTYEQYF

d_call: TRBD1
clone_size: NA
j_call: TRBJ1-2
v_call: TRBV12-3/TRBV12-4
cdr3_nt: TGTGCCGGCAGTTCCCCACCGGGACAGGGGAGAGGCTACACCTTC
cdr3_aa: CAGSSPPGQGRGYTF

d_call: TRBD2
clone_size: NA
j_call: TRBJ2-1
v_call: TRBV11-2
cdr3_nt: TGTGCCAGCAGCTTAACGGGTTACGGCGGGGGGGAAAATGAGCAGTTCTTC
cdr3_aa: CASSLTGYGGGENEQFF

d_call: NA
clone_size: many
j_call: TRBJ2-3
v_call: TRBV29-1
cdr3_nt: TGCAGCGTTGAATTGTCTAGCACAGATACGCAGTATTTT
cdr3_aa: CSVELSSTDTQYF

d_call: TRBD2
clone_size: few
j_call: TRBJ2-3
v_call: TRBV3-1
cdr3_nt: TGTGCCAGCAGCCAACCGGGACTAGCGGGGAAGGGCGATACGCAGTATTTT
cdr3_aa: CASSQPGLAGKGDTQYF

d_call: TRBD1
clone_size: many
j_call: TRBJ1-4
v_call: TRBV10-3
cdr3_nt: TGTGCCATCAGTGAGCGACAGGGGGACGAAAAACTGTTTTTT
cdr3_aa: CAISERQGDEKLFF

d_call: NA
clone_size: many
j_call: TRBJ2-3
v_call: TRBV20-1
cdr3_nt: TGCAGTGCTATCCCCTCTCAGGCCCTGGGTACAGATACGCAGTATTTT
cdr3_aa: CSAIPSQALGTDTQYF

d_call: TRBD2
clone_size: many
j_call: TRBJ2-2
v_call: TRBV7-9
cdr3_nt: TGTGCCAGCAACCCATCGGGGGGGACCGGGGAGCTGTTTTTT
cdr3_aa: CASNPSGGTGELFF

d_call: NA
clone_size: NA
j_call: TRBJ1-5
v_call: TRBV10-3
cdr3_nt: TGTGCCAGCAGCATCGACGGCAATCGGCCCCAGCATTTT
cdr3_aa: CASSIDGNRPQHF

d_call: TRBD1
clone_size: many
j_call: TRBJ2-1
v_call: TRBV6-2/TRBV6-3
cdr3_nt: TGTGCCAGCAGTCCGGGACAGGTCCTCAATGAGCAGTTCTTC
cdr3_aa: CASSPGQVLNEQFF

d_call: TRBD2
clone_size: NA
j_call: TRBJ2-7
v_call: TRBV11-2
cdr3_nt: TGTGCCAGCAGCTTGGCGGATCAGACTAGCGGGAGGGCCTACGAGCAGTACTTC
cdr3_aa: CASSLADQTSGRAYEQYF

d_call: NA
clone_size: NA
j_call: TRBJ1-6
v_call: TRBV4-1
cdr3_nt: TGCGCCAGCAGCCAGACTGCCTCCTATAATTCACCCCTCCACTTT
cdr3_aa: CASSQTASYNSPLHF

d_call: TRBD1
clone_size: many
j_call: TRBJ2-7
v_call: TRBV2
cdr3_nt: TGTGCCAGCAGAGGGGGCCCCTACGAGCAGTACTTC
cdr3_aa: CASRGGPYEQYF